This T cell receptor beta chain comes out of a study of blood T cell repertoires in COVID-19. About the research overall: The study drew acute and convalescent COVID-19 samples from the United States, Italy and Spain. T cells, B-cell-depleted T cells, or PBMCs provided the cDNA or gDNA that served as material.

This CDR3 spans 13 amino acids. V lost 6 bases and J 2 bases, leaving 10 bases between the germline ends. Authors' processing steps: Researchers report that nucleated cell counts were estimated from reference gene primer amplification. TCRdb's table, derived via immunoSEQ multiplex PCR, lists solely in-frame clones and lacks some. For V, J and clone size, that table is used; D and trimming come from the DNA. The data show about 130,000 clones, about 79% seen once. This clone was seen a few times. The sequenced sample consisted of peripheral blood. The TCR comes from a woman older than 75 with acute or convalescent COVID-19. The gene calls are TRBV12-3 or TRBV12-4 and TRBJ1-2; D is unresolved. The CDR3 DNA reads TGTGCCAGCAGCTCTAGAGGGAACTATGGCTACACCTTC. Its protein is CASSSRGNYGYTF.